This TCR beta chain emerged from a study of shared clonotypes between healthy human individuals. General study findings and limits: Clonotype sharing among the donors was expected to vary with sequencing depth.

Turning to this clone: Antigen specificity is unknown.

Adult Caucasians living in Nashville, Tennessee made up all of the donors. This CDR3 is 17 amino acids long. Genomic DNA from each subset was divided evenly over several immunoSEQ plates. Sequencing was performed with immunoSEQ multiplex PCR; in TCRdb, only in-frame clones are kept and a portion is missing. The sample contains hundreds of thousands of clones, under 80% of which appear only once. The chain joins TRBV21-1 to TRBJ1-1; the table assigns TRBD1, which was not confirmed against the DNA. TRBV21-1 is noted as a pseudogene. This receptor was taken from a woman between 25 and 40 years old in good health. Sequencing was carried out using memory CD4+ T cells sorted from blood. Subset specified: CD45RA-negative fraction. The CDR3 coding sequence is TGTGCCAGCAGCGAGCCGTCTCCTCCGGGGGGACAGGGGGAAGGTTTCTTT. Translating it yields CASSEPSPPGGQGEGFF.